Following are 31 T cell receptor beta chains from one sample sequenced in a study of lymphopenia after photon versus proton radiotherapy. The protocol was immunoSEQ multiplex PCR, while the TCRdb copy is restricted to in-frame clones and leaves out a portion. The table shows some 15,000 clones, with 65% to 90% occurring only once. Sequenced material: peripheral blood, taken from a patient treated with proton-based radiotherapy. The receptors originated from a man between 65 and 80 years old with pancreatic cancer.

J is TRBJ1-2 and V is TRBV25-1; D unresolved. CDR1 and CDR2 (germline): MGHDK, SYGVNS. The V gene lost 4 bases and the J gene lost 8 bases, with 11 bases spanning the gap. The CDR3 has 12 amino acids. The CDR3 region is CASSGRLGGYTF. The CDR3 DNA reads as TGTGCCAGCAGTGGCAGACTCGGGGGCTACACCTTC.

This chain links TRBV7-8 with TRBJ2-7; 7 bases agree with TRBD2. Germline-derived CDR1 and CDR2 are SGHVS and FQNEAQ. The CDR3 contains 15 residues. With V trimmed by 1 base and J by 4 bases, 7 bases remained unmatched. The CDR3: CASSLVGGSGYEQYF. In DNA, the CDR3 is TGTGCCAGCAGCTTAGTGGGGGGGTCGGGGTACGAGCAGTACTTC.

This clone was picked up a small number of times. V and J are TRBV11-2 and TRBJ2-2; 8 bases are a match to TRBD1. This CDR3 region has 15 residues. From germline, CDR1 is SGHAT and CDR2 FQNNGV. V shed 5 bases and J 1 base; nucleotides not matched to a gene: 3. The CDR3 is CASSPGTGNTGELFF. The CDR3 DNA sequence: TGTGCCAGCAGCCCCGGGACAGGGAACACCGGGGAGCTGTTTTTT.

Here the CDR3 reads CASSQEEGKLYGYTF. DNA of the CDR3: TGCGCCAGCAGCCAAGAGGAAGGTAAACTATATGGCTACACCTTC. The rearrangement joins TRBV4-1 to TRBJ1-2; D not certain. From germline, CDR1 is MGHRA and CDR2 YSYEKL. V lost 0 bases to trimming and J lost 5 bases, with 13 bases between them. The CDR3 spans 15 residues.

The V call is TRBV7-2, the J call TRBJ2-7, with 8 bases identical to TRBD2. Germline V gives CDR1 SGHTA, CDR2 FQGNSA. Trimming at V came to 5 bases and at J to 2 bases, leaving 5 bases not matched to a gene. The CDR3 totals 14 residues. This chain's CDR3 is CASSVVGLAYEQYF. The CDR3 region has the DNA TGTGCCAGCAGCGTAGTGGGACTAGCCTACGAGCAGTACTTC.

V usage is TRBV5-4 and J usage is TRBJ1-1; a weak D match, TRBD1 (6 bases). The V gene's germline CDR1 is SGHNT and CDR2 YYREEE (reference sequence). The V end was cut by 4 bases, the J end by 0 bases, with 10 bases between. The CDR3 covers 14 residues. CDR3 DNA sequence: TGTGCCAGCAGCCAAGGACAGCTGAACACTGAAGCTTTCTTT. It translates to CASSQGQLNTEAFF.

The chain is built from TRBV7-9 and TRBJ2-5; D may be TRBD2 (5 bases). Judging by the DNA end, TRBJ2-7 fits better; the J call may be wrong. Germline loops: CDR1 SEHNR, CDR2 FQNEAQ (reference sequence). The CDR3 runs 11 residues. The CDR3 nucleotides read TGTGCCAGCAGCCGGGGCTACGAGCAGTACTTC. Residues: CASSRGYEQYF.

This chain links TRBV30 with TRBJ2-7; TRBD1 might be the D (6 bases). The CDR3 consists of 14 residues. Germline V CDR1 and CDR2: GTSNPN, SVGIG (reference sequence). The V gene lost 2 bases and the J gene lost 7 bases, with 18 bases spanning the gap. CDR3 sequence: CAWSSLTGPGEQYF. The CDR3 region has the DNA TGTGCCTGGAGTAGCCTGACAGGTCCGGGGGAGCAGTACTTC. Together with reference TRBV30 and TRBJ2-7, the CDR3 gives the full variable domain: SQTIHQWPATLVQPVGSPLSLECTVEGTSNPNLYWYRQAAGRGLQLLFYSVGIGQISSEVPQNLSASRPQDRQFILSSKKLLLSDSGFYLCAWSSLTGPGEQYFGPGTRLTVT.

This clone was picked up a small number of times. This chain links TRBV9 with TRBJ1-2; 9 bases map to TRBD1. V gave up 0 bases and J gave up 7 bases; unmatched junction bases: 7. CDR1 and CDR2 from the germline V gene are SGDLS and YYNGEE. The CDR3 loop spans 15 amino acids. CDR3 DNA: TGTGCCAGCAGCGTAGATGGGACAGGGCTCGGTGGCTACACCTTC. This codes for CASSVDGTGLGGYTF.

This chain links TRBV19 with TRBJ2-7; D is unclear. Germline loops: CDR1 LNHDA, CDR2 SQIVND (reference sequence). V was pared by 1 base and J by 1 base, with 8 bases between. The CDR3 has 14 residues. CDR3 in amino acids: CASSIGADSYEQYF. CDR3 coding DNA: TGTGCCAGTAGTATAGGGGCGGATTCCTACGAGCAGTACTTC.

The chain is built from TRBV11-2 and TRBJ2-7; D is possibly TRBD1 (6 bases). Germline CDR1 reads SGHAT; CDR2 reads FQNNGV. The CDR3 spans 16 residues. V lost 1 base and J lost 0, with 13 bases in between. Written as DNA, the CDR3 is TGTGCCAGCAGCTTAGTTGGGGGCCGTAGCTCCTACGAGCAGTACTTC. Its translation is CASSLVGGRSSYEQYF.

This chain links TRBV11-3 with TRBJ1-2, with 7 bases identical to TRBD1. V lost 4 bases, J lost 7 bases, and 15 bases stayed unmatched. Germline V gene data show CDR1 as SGHNT and CDR2 as YENEEA. The CDR3 runs 16 residues. CDR3 nucleotide sequence: TGTGCCAGCAGCTCAGGGGGGGACAGTGTAGTTCGTGGCTACACCTTC. Protein: CASSSGGDSVVRGYTF.

The rearrangement uses TRBV25-1 and TRBJ2-7; D might be TRBD2 (5 bases). The CDR3 extends over 12 amino acids. Germline CDR1 and CDR2: MGHDK and SYGVNS. V dropped 6 bases and J dropped 0 bases, with 6 bases sitting between them. DNA for the CDR3: TGTGCCAGCAGGAGGGACTCCTACGAGCAGTACTTC. Its translation: CASRRDSYEQYF.

The gene calls are TRBV2 and TRBJ1-1; D may be TRBD1 (5 bases). CDR1 and CDR2 from the germline V gene are SNHLY and FYNNEI. Trimming removed 4 bases at V and 4 bases at J, with 10 bases between. This CDR3 is 13 amino acids long. CDR3 DNA sequence: TGTGCCAGCAGTGTTCAGGGCCCCACTGAAGCTTTCTTT. Protein sequence: CASSVQGPTEAFF.

This chain uses TRBV11-2 with TRBJ2-2; D not resolved. Trimming pared 3 bases from V and 7 bases from J, leaving 24 bases between. CDR1 is SGHAT and CDR2 is FQNNGV in the germline V gene. This CDR3 has 18 amino acids. CDR3 DNA: TGTGCCAGCAGCTTGTCGCCTTATTCCTGGACGAGTGTCGGGGAGCTGTTTTTT. Protein sequence: CASSLSPYSWTSVGELFF.

The chain joins TRBV5-5 to TRBJ2-1, with TRBD1 as a possible D gene (6 bases). The CDR3 covers 18 residues. Between the trimmed V and J ends, which lost 0 bases and 7 bases, there was a span of 23 bases. Germline CDR1 and CDR2: SGHKS and YYEKEE (reference sequence). The CDR3 DNA sequence: TGTGCCAGCAGCTTGGTCCCGCCCCAGGGCTCAGGGGAGAATGAGCAGTTCTTC. Its protein is CASSLVPPQGSGENEQFF.

This chain uses TRBV9 with TRBJ1-1; no definite D call. Between the trimmed V and J ends, which lost 0 bases and 2 bases, there was a span of 35 bases. From germline, CDR1 is SGDLS and CDR2 YYNGEE. The CDR3 is made up of 23 amino acids. The CDR3 coding sequence is TGTGCCAGCAGCGTAGCTCCGGGTGTAGCTGATACAGAAATCGGGGTGTTAAACACTGAAGCTTTCTTT. This gives the protein CASSVAPGVADTEIGVLNTEAFF.

This clone was seen once. As DNA, the CDR3 is TGTGCCAGCAGTGACTTAGGCGGTCCACAGGATACGCAGTATTTT. It yields the protein CASSDLGGPQDTQYF. V usage is TRBV6-4 and J usage is TRBJ2-3, with D unresolved. CDR3 size: 15 residues. Germline assignment: CDR1 MRHNA and CDR2 SNTAGT. The V gene lost 1 base and the J gene lost 6 bases, with 14 bases spanning the gap.

This sequence joins TRBV13 and TRBJ1-6, with unresolved D. Deletions cut 5 bases from V and 9 bases from J, with 11 bases between. The germline CDR1 and CDR2 sequences are PRHDT and FYEKMQ (reference sequence). CDR3 length: 13 amino acids. CDR3 sequence: CASSPPSGSPLHF. CDR3 DNA sequence: TGTGCCAGCAGCCCCCCAAGTGGTTCACCCCTCCACTTT.

The rearrangement uses TRBV9 and TRBJ2-5, with D perhaps matching TRBD2 (6 bases). This CDR3 contains 13 residues. Germline V CDR1 and CDR2: SGDLS, YYNGEE. V shed 3 bases and J shed 3 bases, with 9 bases lying between them. The DNA of the CDR3 is TGTGCCAGCAGCGGCGGGGAAAAAGAGACCCAGTACTTC. It codes for CASSGGEKETQYF.

The genes are TRBV19 and TRBJ2-2, with D perhaps TRBD1 (7 bases). V gave up 4 bases and J gave up 5 bases, with 17 bases separating them. Germline V CDR1 and CDR2: LNHDA, SQIVND (reference sequence). The CDR3 extends over 16 amino acids. CDR3 DNA sequence: TGTGCCAGTAGTACTCGGCGGAGGGGGCGAACCGGGGAGCTGTTTTTT. Protein: CASSTRRRGRTGELFF.

The chain's CDR3 is CASSLTGTAEAFF. DNA of the CDR3: TGTGCCAGCAGCTTGACCGGGACCGCTGAAGCTTTCTTT. The V and J genes are TRBV5-5 and TRBJ1-1; tentative D call: TRBD1 (5 bases). Trimming took 1 base from V and 6 from J, leaving 10 bases between them. CDR1 and CDR2 from the germline V gene are SGHKS and YYEKEE (reference sequence). The CDR3 extends over 13 amino acids.

The chain carries TRBV7-9 and TRBJ1-2, with a tentative D call TRBD1 (5 bases). Germline V lookup: CDR1 SEHNR, CDR2 FQNEAQ (reference sequence). Trimming took 4 bases from V and 0 from J, leaving 9 bases between them. CDR3 length: 14 amino acids. The CDR3 protein is CASSYTGSNYGYTF. Written as DNA, the CDR3 is TGTGCCAGCAGCTATACAGGATCTAACTATGGCTACACCTTC.

This clone was found a few times. The CDR3 loop is CASRPGQGDTEAFF. In DNA, the CDR3 is TGTGCCAGCAGGCCGGGACAGGGGGACACTGAAGCTTTCTTT. J is TRBJ1-1 and V is TRBV27; the match to TRBD1 covers 11 bases. The CDR3 is made up of 14 amino acids. In germline, CDR1 is MNHEY, CDR2 SMNVEV (reference sequence). The V gene end was trimmed by 6 bases and the J gene end by 3 bases; junction bases not matched to a gene: 3.

The V and J genes are TRBV2 and TRBJ2-7; D may match TRBD1 or TRBD2 (5 bases each). V lost 2 bases and J 6 bases, leaving 17 bases between the germline ends. CDR1 SNHLY and CDR2 FYNNEI come from the germline V gene. This CDR3 is built from 15 residues. The CDR3 DNA sequence: TGTGCCAGCAGTGAACTCTTGGGGGATTCGCTCGAGCAGTACTTC. It specifies CASSELLGDSLEQYF.

The rearrangement uses TRBV28 and TRBJ1-4, with D perhaps matching TRBD1 (6 bases). Germline CDR1 reads MDHEN; CDR2 reads SYDVKM. V lost 4 bases and J lost 13, with 19 bases in between. This CDR3 contains 14 residues. The chain's CDR3 is CASSSIQGPPILFF. The CDR3 DNA sequence: TGTGCCAGCAGTTCTATACAGGGTCCCCCCATACTGTTTTTT.

The chain uses TRBV9 and TRBJ1-1, with unresolved D. Germline values: CDR1 SGDLS, CDR2 YYNGEE. The ends were cut back, 0 bases at V and 5 bases at J, with 11 bases in the middle. This CDR3 is built from 14 residues. This CDR3 reads CASSVGLGLTEAFF. The CDR3 DNA is TGTGCCAGCAGCGTAGGTCTCGGGTTGACTGAAGCTTTCTTT.

The chain carries TRBV6-1 and TRBJ1-5, with D possibly TRBD1 on 6 matching bases. CDR1 MNHNS and CDR2 SASEGT come from the germline V gene. V lost 5 bases to trimming and J lost 0 bases, with 11 bases between them. The CDR3 has 15 residues. In DNA, the CDR3 is TGTGCCAGCAGTTGGACAGCGGATAGCAATCAGCCCCAGCATTTT. This encodes CASSWTADSNQPQHF.

The chain recombines TRBV7-9 with TRBJ1-1, with D hard to call. This CDR3 contains 14 residues. V lost 1 base to trimming and J lost 3 bases, with 9 bases between them. The germline V gene encodes CDR1 SEHNR and CDR2 FQNEAQ (reference sequence). In DNA form, the CDR3 reads TGTGCCAGCAGCTTAGTCGGAGGGTACACTGAAGCTTTCTTT. Translation: CASSLVGGYTEAFF. Together with reference TRBV7-9 and TRBJ1-1, the CDR3 gives the full variable domain: DTGVSQNPRHKITKRGQNVTFRCDPISEHNRLYWYRQTLGQGPEFLTYFQNEAQLEKSRLLSDRFSAERPKGSFSTLEIQRTEQGDSAMYLCASSLVGGYTEAFFGQGTRLTVV.

The chain uses TRBV7-8 and TRBJ1-5; 7 bases match TRBD1. V was clipped by 4 bases and J by 7 bases; unmatched bases: 10. CDR3 length: 15 amino acids. From germline, CDR1 is SGHVS and CDR2 FQNEAQ. CDR3 sequence reads: CASSSDRTGSQPQHF. Written as DNA, the CDR3 is TGTGCCAGCAGCTCGGACAGGACGGGCTCGCAGCCCCAGCATTTT.

The chain has TRBV11-2 and TRBJ2-6; 9 nucleotides match TRBD1. The germline gives CDR1 SGHAT, CDR2 FQNNGV. This CDR3 has 17 amino acids. Unmatched junction bases numbered 9, after V lost 5 bases and J lost 4 bases. DNA for the CDR3: TGTGCCAGCAGCATTAGACAGGGGGTTTCCGGGGCCAACGTCCTGACTTTC. This encodes CASSIRQGVSGANVLTF.